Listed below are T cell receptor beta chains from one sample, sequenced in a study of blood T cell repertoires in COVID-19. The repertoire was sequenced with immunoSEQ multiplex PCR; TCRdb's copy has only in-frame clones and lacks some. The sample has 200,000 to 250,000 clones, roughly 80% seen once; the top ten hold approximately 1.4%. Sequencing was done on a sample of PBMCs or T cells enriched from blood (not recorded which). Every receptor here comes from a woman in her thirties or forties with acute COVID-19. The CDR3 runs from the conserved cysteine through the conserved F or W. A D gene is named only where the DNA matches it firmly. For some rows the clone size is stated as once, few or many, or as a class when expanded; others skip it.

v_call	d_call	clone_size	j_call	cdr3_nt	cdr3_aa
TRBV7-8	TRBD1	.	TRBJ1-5	TGTGCCAGCAGCTTAAAGTCCGGGACAGTTAATAGCAATCAGCCCCAGCATTTT	CASSLKSGTVNSNQPQHF
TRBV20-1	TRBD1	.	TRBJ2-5	TGCAGTGGGGACAGTCTAAAGACCCAGTACTTC	CSGDSLKTQYF
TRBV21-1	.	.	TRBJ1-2	TGTGCCAGCAGGAGACAGGGAGGAAACTATGGCTACACCTTC	CASRRQGGNYGYTF
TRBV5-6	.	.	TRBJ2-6	TGTGCCAGCAGCCTTGGGCTCTCTGGGGCCAACGTCCTGACTTTC	CASSLGLSGANVLTF
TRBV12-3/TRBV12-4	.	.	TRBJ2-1	TGTGCCAGCAGCATAGGGGCAGCTAATGAGCAGTTCTTC	CASSIGAANEQFF
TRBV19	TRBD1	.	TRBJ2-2	TGTGCCAGTAGTATAGAAGGGACAGGGTTCGGGGAGCTGTTTTTT	CASSIEGTGFGELFF
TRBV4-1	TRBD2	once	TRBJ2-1	TGCGCCAGCAGCCAAGGAGGGACTAGCGGGAGGGCCTATTCATACAATGAGCAGTTCTTC	CASSQGGTSGRAYSYNEQFF
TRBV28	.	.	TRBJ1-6	TGTGCCAGCAGTTTAAGGGGCCAGAGCTCCTATAATTCACCCCTCCACTTT	CASSLRGQSSYNSPLHF
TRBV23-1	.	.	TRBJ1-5	TGCGCCAGCAGTCAATCGTTCCTCAGGGGTGATAGCAATCAGCCCCAGCATTTT	CASSQSFLRGDSNQPQHF
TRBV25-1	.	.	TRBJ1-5	TGTGCCAGCAGTGATGGGGCAGGCCCTAGCAATCAGCCCCAGCATTTT	CASSDGAGPSNQPQHF
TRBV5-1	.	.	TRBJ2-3	TGCGCCAGCAGCTTGGTAACTAGCATCACAGATACGCAGTATTTT	CASSLVTSITDTQYF
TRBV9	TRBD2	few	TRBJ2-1	TGTGCCAGCAGCGCGGGGACTAGCAGTAATGAGCAGTTCTTC	CASSAGTSSNEQFF
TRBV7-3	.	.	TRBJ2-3	TGTGCCAGCAGCTTCTCGACTACAGATACGCAGTATTTT	CASSFSTTDTQYF
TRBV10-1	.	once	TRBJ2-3	TGCGCCAGCAGTGTGAGGAGGGGCACAGATACGCAGTATTTT	CASSVRRGTDTQYF